This is a list of T cell receptor beta chains from one sample in a study of blood T cell repertoires in COVID-19. Only in-frame clones appear in the TCRdb table, and some are missing; sequencing was by immunoSEQ multiplex PCR. The profile shows fewer than 250,000 clones, 80% to 95% of them singletons. Sequencing used peripheral blood. The source of these receptors is a man aged 55 to 70 with COVID-19, enrolled during active disease. CDR3s include the opening cysteine and the closing phenylalanine or tryptophan. The D gene is left open where the match is weak. Some rows mark clone size as missing; the rest say once, few, many or name a class of expanded clone.

V	size	D	J	CDR3	DNA
TRBV6-2/TRBV6-3	few	TRBD2	TRBJ2-7	CASSRTSSYEQYF	TGTGCCAGCAGCAGGACTAGCTCCTACGAGCAGTACTTC
TRBV11-2	.	.	TRBJ2-3	CASSLLGRPTDTQYF	TGTGCCAGCAGCTTACTAGGGAGGCCCACAGATACGCAGTATTTT
TRBV7-3	.	TRBD2	TRBJ2-1	CASSLLSGGMEQFF	TGTGCCAGCAGCTTACTGAGCGGGGGGATGGAGCAGTTCTTC
TRBV19	.	.	TRBJ1-2	CASTPRGRNYGYTF	TGTGCCAGTACTCCCCGGGGGAGGAACTATGGCTACACCTTC
TRBV28	.	TRBD1	TRBJ1-6	CASRTNRQGNSPLHF	TGTGCCAGCAGAACTAACCGACAGGGGAATTCACCCCTCCACTTT
TRBV28	.	.	TRBJ1-2	CASSPPPQVNYGYTF	TGTGCCAGCAGTCCCCCCCCACAGGTTAACTATGGCTACACCTTC
TRBV5-6	.	TRBD1	TRBJ1-5	CASSFAGQANQPQHF	TGTGCCAGCAGCTTTGCGGGACAGGCGAATCAGCCCCAGCATTTT
TRBV5-1	.	TRBD1	TRBJ1-2	CASSSSGGSLGGYTF	TGCGCCAGCAGCTCTTCAGGGGGAAGTTTAGGTGGCTACACCTTC
TRBV21-1	.	.	TRBJ2-7	CASSVRTSGSRRLAYEQYF	TGTGCCAGCAGCGTTCGGACTAGCGGGAGTCGCAGATTGGCCTACGAGCAGTACTTC
TRBV12-5	.	TRBD1	TRBJ2-1	CASGLIGQGFRSYNEQFF	TGTGCTAGTGGTTTGATCGGACAGGGCTTTCGCTCCTACAATGAGCAGTTCTTC
TRBV12-3/TRBV12-4	.	TRBD1	TRBJ2-7	CASAGTGSYEQYF	TGTGCCAGCGCCGGGACAGGCTCCTACGAGCAGTACTTC
TRBV10-3	.	TRBD1	TRBJ2-1	CAISGGTGGHNEQFF	TGTGCCATCAGTGGAGGGACAGGGGGCCACAATGAGCAGTTCTTC
TRBV18	.	.	TRBJ2-3	CASSPPNRAGDTQYF	TGTGCCAGCTCACCACCGAACAGGGCGGGTGATACGCAGTATTTT
TRBV30	.	TRBD2	TRBJ2-3	CAWTSPWTSGKSPIRTDTQYF	TGTGCCTGGACGAGCCCTTGGACTAGCGGGAAAAGCCCCATTCGCACAGATACGCAGTATTTT
TRBV12-3/TRBV12-4	.	TRBD1	TRBJ1-1	CASRPGQGSDAFF	TGTGCCAGCAGACCGGGACAGGGCTCCGACGCTTTCTTT
TRBV30	.	TRBD1	TRBJ1-4	CAWSTVGDSANEKLFF	TGTGCCTGGAGTACGGTGGGGGACAGCGCTAATGAAAAACTGTTTTTT
TRBV3-1/TRBV3-2	.	TRBD1	TRBJ2-7	CASSQRAGGVEQYF	TGTGCCAGCAGCCAAAGGGCAGGGGGCGTTGAGCAGTACTTC
TRBV10-3	.	TRBD1	TRBJ1-2	CAISEGDRAYGYTF	TGTGCCATCAGTGAAGGGGACAGGGCCTATGGCTACACCTTC
TRBV25-1	once	TRBD1	TRBJ2-1	CASSVGSLGTGRNEQFF	TGTGCCAGCAGTGTAGGAAGCCTGGGGACAGGTCGGAATGAGCAGTTCTTC
TRBV27	.	.	TRBJ1-6	CASSLAPAGRSPLHF	TGTGCCAGCAGTTTAGCGCCGGCGGGGAGATCACCCCTCCACTTT
TRBV5-1	once	TRBD1	TRBJ2-3	CASNLGQSYTDTQYF	TGCGCCAGCAACTTGGGACAGTCCTACACAGATACGCAGTATTTT
TRBV9	.	.	TRBJ1-2	CASSSRGGYGYTF	TGTGCCAGCAGCTCCCGAGGTGGCTATGGCTACACCTTC
TRBV3-1/TRBV3-2	.	.	TRBJ1-2	CASSQDLGGGYTF	TGTGCCAGCAGCCAAGATCTCGGGGGTGGCTACACCTTC
TRBV30	.	.	TRBJ2-3	CAWRLRGPLRDTQYF	TGTGCCTGGAGGTTGCGGGGGCCATTGAGAGATACGCAGTATTTT
TRBV2	.	TRBD1	TRBJ1-2	CARQTGDLDYGYTF	TGTGCCAGGCAAACAGGGGACTTGGACTATGGCTACACCTTC
TRBV5-1	.	.	TRBJ2-7	CASSPAPGQSYEQYF	TGCGCCAGCAGCCCGGCCCCGGGACAAAGCTACGAGCAGTACTTC
TRBV30	.	.	TRBJ1-4	CAWSVGLPGEKLFF	TGTGCCTGGAGTGTCGGCCTCCCGGGTGAAAAACTGTTTTTT